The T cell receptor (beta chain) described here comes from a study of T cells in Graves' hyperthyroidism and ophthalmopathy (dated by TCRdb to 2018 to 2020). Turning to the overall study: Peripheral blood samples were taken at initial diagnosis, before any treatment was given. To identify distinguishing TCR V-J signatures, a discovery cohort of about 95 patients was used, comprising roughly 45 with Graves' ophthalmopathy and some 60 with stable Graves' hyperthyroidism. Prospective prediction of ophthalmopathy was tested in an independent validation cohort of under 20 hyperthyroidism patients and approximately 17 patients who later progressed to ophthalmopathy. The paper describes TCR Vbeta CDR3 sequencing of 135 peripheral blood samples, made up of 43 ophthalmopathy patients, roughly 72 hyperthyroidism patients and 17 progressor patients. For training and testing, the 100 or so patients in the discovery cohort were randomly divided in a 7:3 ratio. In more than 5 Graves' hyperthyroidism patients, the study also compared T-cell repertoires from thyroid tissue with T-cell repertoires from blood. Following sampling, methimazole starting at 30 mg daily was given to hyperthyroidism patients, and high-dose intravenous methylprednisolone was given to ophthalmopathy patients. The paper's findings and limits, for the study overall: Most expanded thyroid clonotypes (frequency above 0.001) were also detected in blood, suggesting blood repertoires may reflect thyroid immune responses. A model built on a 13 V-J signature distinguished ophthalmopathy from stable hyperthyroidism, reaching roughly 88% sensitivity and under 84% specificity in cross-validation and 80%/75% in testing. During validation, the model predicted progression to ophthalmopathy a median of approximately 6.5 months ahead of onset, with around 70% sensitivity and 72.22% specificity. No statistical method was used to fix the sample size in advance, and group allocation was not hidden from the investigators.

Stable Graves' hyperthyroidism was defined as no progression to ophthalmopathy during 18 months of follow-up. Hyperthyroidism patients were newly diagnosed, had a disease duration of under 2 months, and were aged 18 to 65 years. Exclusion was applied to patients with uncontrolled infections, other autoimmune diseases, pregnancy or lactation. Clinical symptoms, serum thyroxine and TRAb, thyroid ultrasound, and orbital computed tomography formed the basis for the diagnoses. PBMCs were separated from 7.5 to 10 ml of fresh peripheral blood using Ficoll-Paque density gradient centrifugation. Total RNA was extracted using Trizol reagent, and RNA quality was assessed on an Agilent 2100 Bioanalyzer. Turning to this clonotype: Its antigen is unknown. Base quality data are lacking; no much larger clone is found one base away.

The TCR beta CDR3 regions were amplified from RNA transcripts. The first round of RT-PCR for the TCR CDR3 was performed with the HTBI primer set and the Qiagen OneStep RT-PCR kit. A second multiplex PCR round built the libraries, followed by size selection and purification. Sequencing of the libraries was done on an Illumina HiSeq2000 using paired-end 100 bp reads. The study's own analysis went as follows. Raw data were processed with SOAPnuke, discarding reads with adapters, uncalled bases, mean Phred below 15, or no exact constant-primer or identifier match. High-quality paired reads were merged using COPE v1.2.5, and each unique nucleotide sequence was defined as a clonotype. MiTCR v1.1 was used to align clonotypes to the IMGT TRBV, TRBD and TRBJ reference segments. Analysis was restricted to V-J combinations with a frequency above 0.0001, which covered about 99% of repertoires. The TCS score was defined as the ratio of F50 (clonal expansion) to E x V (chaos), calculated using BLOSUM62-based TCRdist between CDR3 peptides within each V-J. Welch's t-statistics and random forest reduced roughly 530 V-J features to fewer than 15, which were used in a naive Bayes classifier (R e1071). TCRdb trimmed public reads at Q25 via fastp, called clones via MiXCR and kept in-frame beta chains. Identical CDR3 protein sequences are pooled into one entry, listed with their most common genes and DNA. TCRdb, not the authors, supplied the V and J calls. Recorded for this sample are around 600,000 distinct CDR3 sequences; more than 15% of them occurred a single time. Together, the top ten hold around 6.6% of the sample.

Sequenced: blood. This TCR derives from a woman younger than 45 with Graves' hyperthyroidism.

The CDR3 reads as follows: CASSLGDSLQETQYF. The DNA sequence is TGCGCCAGCAGCTTGGGCGACAGTCTACAAGAGACCCAGTACTTC. In this chain, TRBV5-1 is recombined with TRBJ2-5, and perhaps TRBD1 as D gene, on 5 matching bases. Cut back by 0 bases and 2 bases, the V and J ends lie 11 bases apart. CDR1 and CDR2, per the germline V gene, are SGHRS and YFSETQ. The CDR3 runs 15 residues from the cysteine to the phenylalanine. Only CDR3 DNA remains: 45 bases, in frame from the first base.